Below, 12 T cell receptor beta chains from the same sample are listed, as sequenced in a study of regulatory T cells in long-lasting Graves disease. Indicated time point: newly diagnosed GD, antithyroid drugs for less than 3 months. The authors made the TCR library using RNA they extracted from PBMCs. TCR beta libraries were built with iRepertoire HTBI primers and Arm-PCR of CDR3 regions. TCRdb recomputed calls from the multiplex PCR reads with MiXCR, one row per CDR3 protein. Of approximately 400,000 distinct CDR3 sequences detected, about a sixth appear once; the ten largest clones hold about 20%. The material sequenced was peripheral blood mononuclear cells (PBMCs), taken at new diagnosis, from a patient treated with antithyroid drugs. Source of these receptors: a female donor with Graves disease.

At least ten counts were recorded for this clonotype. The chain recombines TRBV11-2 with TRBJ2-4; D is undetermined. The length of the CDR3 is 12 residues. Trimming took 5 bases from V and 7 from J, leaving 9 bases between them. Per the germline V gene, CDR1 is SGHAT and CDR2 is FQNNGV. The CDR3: CASSPLRNIQYF. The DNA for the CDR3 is TGTGCCAGCAGCCCCCTACGGAACATTCAGTACTTC.

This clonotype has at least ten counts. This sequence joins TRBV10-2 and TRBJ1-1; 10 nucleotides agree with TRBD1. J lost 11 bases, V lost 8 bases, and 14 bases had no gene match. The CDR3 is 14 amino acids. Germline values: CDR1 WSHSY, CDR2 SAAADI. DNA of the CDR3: TGCGCCAGCCAAAATCAACGACAGGGGGCTCCGGCTTTCTTT. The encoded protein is CASQNQRQGAPAFF.

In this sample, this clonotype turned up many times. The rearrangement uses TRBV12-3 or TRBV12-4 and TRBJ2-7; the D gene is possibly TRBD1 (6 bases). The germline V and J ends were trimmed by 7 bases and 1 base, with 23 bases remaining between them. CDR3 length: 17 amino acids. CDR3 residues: CASTESRDTGPSYEQYF. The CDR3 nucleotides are TGTGCCAGCACCGAATCTCGGGACACGGGCCCTTCCTACGAGCAGTACTTC.

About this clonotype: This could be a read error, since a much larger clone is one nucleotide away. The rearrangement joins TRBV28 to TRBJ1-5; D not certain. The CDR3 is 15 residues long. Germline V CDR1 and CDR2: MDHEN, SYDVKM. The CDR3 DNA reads TGTGCCAGCAGTTTTTTCCGAAATAGCAATCAGCTCCAGCATTTT. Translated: CASSFFRNSNQLQHF.

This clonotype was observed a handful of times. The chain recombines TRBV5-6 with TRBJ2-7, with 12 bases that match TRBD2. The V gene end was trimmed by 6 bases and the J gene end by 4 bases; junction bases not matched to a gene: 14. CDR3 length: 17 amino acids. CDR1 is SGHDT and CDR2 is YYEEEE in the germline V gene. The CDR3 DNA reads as TGTGCCAGCACCAATGGGGCTAGCGGGAGGGCCGGATACGAGCAGTACTTC. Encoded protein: CASTNGASGRAGYEQYF.

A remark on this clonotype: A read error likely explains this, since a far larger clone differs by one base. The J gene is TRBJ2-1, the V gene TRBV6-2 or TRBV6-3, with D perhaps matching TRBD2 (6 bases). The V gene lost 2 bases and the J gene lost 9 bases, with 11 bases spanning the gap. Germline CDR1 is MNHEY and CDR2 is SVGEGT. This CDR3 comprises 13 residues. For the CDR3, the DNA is TGTGCCAGCAGTTACGGGCACGGGGGTGAGCAGTTCTTC. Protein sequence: CASSYGHGGEQFF.

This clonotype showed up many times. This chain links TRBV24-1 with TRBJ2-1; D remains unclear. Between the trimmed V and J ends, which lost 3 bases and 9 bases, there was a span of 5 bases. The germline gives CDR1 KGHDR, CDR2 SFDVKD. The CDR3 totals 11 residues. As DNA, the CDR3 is TGTGCCACCAGTGATACAGTTGAGCAGTTCTTC. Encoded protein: CATSDTVEQFF.

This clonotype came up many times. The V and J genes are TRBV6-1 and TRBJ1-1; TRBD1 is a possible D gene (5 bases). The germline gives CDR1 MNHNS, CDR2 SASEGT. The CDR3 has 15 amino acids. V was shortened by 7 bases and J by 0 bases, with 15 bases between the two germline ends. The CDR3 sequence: CASTSYGTMNTEAFF. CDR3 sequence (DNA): TGTGCCAGCACTAGTTACGGGACGATGAACACTGAAGCTTTCTTT.

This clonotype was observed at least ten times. CDR3 DNA: TGTGCCAGCAGCTCCCGCCCGGCCACCGGGGAGCTGTTTTTT. Residues: CASSSRPATGELFF. J is TRBJ2-2 and V is TRBV7-2; unclear D gene. V gave up 4 bases and J gave up 4 bases, with 10 bases separating them. Germline values: CDR1 SGHTA, CDR2 FQGNSA. This CDR3 has 14 amino acids.

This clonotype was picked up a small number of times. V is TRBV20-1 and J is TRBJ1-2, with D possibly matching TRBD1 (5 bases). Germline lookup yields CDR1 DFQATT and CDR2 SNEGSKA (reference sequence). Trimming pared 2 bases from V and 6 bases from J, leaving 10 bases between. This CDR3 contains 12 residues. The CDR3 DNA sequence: TGCAGTGCTAGACAAGGGGTGAATGGCTACACCTTC. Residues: CSARQGVNGYTF.

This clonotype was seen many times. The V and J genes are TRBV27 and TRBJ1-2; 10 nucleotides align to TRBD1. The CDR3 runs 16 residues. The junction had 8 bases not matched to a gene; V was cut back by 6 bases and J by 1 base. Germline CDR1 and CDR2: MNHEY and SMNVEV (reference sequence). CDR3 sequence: CASRSWGTGDNYGYTF. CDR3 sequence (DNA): TGTGCCAGCAGATCGTGGGGGACAGGGGATAACTATGGCTACACCTTC.

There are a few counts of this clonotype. CDR3 region: CASSEGHRGGTEAFF. CDR3 coding DNA: TGCGCCAGCAGCGAAGGGCACAGGGGGGGCACTGAAGCTTTCTTT. The genes are TRBV5-1 and TRBJ1-1; TRBD1 agrees at 8 bases. This CDR3 has 15 amino acids. Germline CDR1 and CDR2: SGHRS and YFSETQ. With 4 bases clipped from V and 4 bases from J, the junction kept 9 bases outside the gene matches.